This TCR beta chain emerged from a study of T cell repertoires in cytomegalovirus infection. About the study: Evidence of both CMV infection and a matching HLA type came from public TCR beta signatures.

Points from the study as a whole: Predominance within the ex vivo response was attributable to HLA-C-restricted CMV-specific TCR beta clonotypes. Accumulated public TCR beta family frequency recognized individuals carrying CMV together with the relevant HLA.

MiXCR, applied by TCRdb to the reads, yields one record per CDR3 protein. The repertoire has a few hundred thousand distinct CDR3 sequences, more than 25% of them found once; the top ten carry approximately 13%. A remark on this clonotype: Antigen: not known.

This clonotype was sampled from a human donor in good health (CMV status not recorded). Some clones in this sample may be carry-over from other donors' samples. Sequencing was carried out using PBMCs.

The CDR3 DNA is TGCGCCAGCAGCCGGAGACTAGCGGGAGGGTATACTAGCTCCTACAATGAGCAGTTCTTC. It yields the protein CASSRRLAGGYTSSYNEQFF. The rearrangement joins TRBV5-1 to TRBJ2-1, with 14 bases fitting TRBD2. The CDR3 consists of 20 residues. Germline CDR1 and CDR2: SGHRS and YFSETQ. J lost 0 bases, V lost 4 bases, and 12 bases had no gene match. The whole variable domain, filled in from reference TRBV5-1 and TRBJ2-1, reads KAGVTQTPRYLIKTRGQQVTLSCSPISGHRSVSWYQQTPGQGLQFLFEYFSETQRNKGNFPGRFSGRQFSNSRSEMNVSTLELGDSALYLCASSRRLAGGYTSSYNEQFFGPGTRLTVL.